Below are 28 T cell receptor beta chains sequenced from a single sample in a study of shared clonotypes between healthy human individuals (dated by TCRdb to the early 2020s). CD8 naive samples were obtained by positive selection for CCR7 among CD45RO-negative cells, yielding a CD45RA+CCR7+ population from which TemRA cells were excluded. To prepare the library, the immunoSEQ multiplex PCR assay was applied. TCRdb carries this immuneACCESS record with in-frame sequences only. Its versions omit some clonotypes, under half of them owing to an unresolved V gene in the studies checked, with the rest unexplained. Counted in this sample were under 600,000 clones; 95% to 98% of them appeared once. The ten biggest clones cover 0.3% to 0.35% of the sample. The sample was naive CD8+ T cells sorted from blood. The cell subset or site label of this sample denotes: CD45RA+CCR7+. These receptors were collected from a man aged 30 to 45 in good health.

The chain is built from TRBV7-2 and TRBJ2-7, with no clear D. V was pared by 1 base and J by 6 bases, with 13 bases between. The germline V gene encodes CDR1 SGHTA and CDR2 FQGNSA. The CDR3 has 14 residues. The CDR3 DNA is TGTGCCAGCAGCTTAGGCCCCCCCGGGCGCGAGCAGTACTTC. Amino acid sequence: CASSLGPPGREQYF.

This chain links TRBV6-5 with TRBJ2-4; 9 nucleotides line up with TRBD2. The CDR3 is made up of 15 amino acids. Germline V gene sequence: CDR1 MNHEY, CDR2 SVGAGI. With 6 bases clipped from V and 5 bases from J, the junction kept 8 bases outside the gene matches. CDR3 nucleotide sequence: TGTGCCAGCAGACTCGCCTGGACTAGCGAAAACATTCAGTACTTC. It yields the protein CASRLAWTSENIQYF.

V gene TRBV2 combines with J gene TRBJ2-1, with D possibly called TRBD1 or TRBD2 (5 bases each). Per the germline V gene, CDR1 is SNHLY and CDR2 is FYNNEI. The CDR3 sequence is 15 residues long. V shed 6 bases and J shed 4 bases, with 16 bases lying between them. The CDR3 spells CASSRGPGGYNEQFF. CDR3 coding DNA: TGTGCCAGCAGCCGCGGGCCTGGGGGTTACAATGAGCAGTTCTTC. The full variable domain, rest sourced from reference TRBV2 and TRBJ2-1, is EPEVTQTPSHQVTQMGQEVILRCVPISNHLYFYWYRQILGQKVEFLVSFYNNEISEKSEIFDDQFSVERPDGSNFTLKIRSTKLEDSAMYFCASSRGPGGYNEQFFGPGTRLTVL.

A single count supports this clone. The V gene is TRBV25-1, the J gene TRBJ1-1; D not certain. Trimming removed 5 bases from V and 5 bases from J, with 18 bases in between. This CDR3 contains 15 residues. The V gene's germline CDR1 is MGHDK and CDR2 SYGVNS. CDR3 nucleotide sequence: TGTGCCAGCAGTTTCGGAGGCAGAGAGGCGACTGAAGCTTTCTTT. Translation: CASSFGGREATEAFF.

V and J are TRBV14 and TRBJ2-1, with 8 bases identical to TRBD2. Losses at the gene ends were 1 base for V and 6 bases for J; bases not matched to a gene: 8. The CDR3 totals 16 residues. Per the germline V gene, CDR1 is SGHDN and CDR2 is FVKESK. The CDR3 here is CASSQVLAGVSNEQFF. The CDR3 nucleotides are TGTGCCAGCAGCCAAGTCCTAGCGGGTGTGAGCAATGAGCAGTTCTTC.

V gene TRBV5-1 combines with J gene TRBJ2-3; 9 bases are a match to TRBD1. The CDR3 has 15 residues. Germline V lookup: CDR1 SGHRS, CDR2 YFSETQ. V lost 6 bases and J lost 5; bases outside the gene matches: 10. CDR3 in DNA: TGCGCCAGCAAGATAACAGGGGGCGCCGGAGATACGCAGTATTTT. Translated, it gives CASKITGGAGDTQYF.

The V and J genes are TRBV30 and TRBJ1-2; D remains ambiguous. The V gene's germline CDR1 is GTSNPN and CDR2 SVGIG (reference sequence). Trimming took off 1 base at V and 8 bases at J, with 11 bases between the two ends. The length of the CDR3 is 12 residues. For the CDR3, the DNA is TGTGCCTGGAGTGAACTAAATGGGGGCTACACCTTC. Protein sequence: CAWSELNGGYTF.

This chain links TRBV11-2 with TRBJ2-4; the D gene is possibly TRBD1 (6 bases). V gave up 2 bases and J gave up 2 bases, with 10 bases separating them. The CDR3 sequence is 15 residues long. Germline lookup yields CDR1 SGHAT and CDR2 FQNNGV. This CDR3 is CASSLTWGPKNIQYF. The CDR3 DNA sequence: TGTGCCAGCAGCTTAACATGGGGGCCCAAAAACATTCAGTACTTC. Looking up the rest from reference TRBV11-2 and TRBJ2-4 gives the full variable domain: EAGVAQSPRYKIIEKRQSVAFWCNPISGHATLYWYQQILGQGPKLLIQFQNNGVVDDSQLPKDRFSAERLKGVDSTLKIQPAKLEDSAVYLCASSLTWGPKNIQYFGAGTRLSVL.

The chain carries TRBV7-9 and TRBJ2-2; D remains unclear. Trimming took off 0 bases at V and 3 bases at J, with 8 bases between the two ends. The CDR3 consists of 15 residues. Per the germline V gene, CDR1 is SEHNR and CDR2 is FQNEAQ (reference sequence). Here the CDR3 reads CASSLARIYTGELFF. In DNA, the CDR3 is TGTGCCAGCAGCTTAGCGCGCATTTACACCGGGGAGCTGTTTTTT. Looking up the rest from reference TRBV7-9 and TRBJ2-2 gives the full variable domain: DTGVSQNPRHKITKRGQNVTFRCDPISEHNRLYWYRQTLGQGPEFLTYFQNEAQLEKSRLLSDRFSAERPKGSFSTLEIQRTEQGDSAMYLCASSLARIYTGELFFGEGSRLTVL.

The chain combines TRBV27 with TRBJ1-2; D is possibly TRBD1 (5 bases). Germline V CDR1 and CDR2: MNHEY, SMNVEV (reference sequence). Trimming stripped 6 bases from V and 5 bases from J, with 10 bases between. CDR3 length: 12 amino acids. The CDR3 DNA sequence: TGTGCCAGCAGCCCTGACAGATATGGCTACACCTTC. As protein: CASSPDRYGYTF.

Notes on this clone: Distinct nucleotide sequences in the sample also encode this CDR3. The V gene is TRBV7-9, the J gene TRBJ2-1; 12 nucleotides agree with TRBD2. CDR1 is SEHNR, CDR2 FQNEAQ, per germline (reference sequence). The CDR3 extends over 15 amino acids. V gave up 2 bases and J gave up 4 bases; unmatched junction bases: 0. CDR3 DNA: TGTGCCAGCAGCTTAACTAGCGGGGGGTACAATGAGCAGTTCTTC. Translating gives CASSLTSGGYNEQFF.

CDR3 sequence (DNA): TGTGCCAGTAGGGACGGGACTAGCGGGAGGGATACGCAGTATTTT. This gives the protein CASRDGTSGRDTQYF. The chain uses TRBV19 and TRBJ2-3; the match to TRBD2 covers 15 bases. The CDR3 consists of 15 residues. CDR1 is LNHDA, CDR2 SQIVND, per germline (reference sequence). V lost 6 bases, J lost 6 bases, and 4 bases stayed unmatched. Complete variable domain (other parts from reference TRBV19 and TRBJ2-3): DGGITQSPKYLFRKEGQNVTLSCEQNLNHDAMYWYRQDPGQGLRLIYYSQIVNDFQKGDIAEGYSVSREKKESFPLTVTSAQKNPTAFYLCASRDGTSGRDTQYFGPGTRLTVL.

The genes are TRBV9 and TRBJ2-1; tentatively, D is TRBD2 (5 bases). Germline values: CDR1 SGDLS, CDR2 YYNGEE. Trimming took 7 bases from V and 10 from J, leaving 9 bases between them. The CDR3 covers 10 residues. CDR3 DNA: TGTGCCAGCGGGAGCGCGGAGCAGTTCTTC. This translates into CASGSAEQFF.

The CDR3 coding sequence is TGTGCCAGCAGCCCCTCGGGACAAGTCTCCTACGAGCAGTACTTC. Its translation is CASSPSGQVSYEQYF. The chain combines TRBV11-2 with TRBJ2-7; perhaps TRBD1 as D (6 bases). Trimming cost V 5 bases and J 0 bases, with 14 bases left between them. This CDR3 contains 15 residues. CDR1 and CDR2 (germline): SGHAT, FQNNGV.

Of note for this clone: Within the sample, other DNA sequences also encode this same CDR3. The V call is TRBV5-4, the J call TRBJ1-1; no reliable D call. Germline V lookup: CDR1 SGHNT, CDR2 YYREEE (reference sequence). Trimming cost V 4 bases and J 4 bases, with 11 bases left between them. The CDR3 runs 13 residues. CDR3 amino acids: CASSLVGSTEAFF. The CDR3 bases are TGTGCCAGCAGCCTGGTCGGGTCCACTGAAGCTTTCTTT.

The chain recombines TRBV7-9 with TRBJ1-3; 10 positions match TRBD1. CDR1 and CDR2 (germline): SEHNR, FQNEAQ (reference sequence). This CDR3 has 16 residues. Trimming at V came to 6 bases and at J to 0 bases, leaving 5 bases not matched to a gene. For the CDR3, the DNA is TGTGCCAGCAGAAGGGACAGGGGCGCCTCTGGAAACACCATATATTTT. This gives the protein CASRRDRGASGNTIYF.

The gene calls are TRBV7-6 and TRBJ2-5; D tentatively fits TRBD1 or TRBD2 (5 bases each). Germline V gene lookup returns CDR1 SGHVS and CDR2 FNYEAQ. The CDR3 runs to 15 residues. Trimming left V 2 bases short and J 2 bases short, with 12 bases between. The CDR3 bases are TGTGCCAGCAGCTTATGGGGTGGGACGCAAGAGACCCAGTACTTC. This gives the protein CASSLWGGTQETQYF.

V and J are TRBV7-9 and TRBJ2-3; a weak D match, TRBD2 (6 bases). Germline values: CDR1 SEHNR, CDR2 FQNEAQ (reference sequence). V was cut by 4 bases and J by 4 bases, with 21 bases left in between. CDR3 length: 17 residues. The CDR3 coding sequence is TGTGCCAGCAGCTCAAACGCGGGACGGATTTTATCAGATACGCAGTATTTT. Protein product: CASSSNAGRILSDTQYF.

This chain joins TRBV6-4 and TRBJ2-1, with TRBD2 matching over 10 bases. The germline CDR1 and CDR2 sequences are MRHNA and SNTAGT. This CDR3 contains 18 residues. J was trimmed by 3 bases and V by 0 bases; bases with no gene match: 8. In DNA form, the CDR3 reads TGTGCCAGCAGTGACTCCCTCCAGCGGGAGGGAGACTACAATGAGCAGTTCTTC. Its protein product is CASSDSLQREGDYNEQFF.

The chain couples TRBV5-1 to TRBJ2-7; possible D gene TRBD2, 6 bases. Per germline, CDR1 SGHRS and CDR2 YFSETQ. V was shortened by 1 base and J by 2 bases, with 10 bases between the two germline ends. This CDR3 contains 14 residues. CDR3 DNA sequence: TGCGCCAGCAGCTTGTTCGGCGGGACCTACGAGCAGTACTTC. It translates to CASSLFGGTYEQYF.

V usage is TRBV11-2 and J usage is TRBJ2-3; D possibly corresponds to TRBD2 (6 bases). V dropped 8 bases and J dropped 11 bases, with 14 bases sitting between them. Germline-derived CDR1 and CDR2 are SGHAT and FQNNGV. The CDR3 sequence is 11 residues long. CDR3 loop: CASGLAGLQYF. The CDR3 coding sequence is TGTGCCAGCGGATTGGCGGGATTGCAGTATTTT. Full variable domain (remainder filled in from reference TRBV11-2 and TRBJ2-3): EAGVAQSPRYKIIEKRQSVAFWCNPISGHATLYWYQQILGQGPKLLIQFQNNGVVDDSQLPKDRFSAERLKGVDSTLKIQPAKLEDSAVYLCASGLAGLQYFGPGTRLTVL.

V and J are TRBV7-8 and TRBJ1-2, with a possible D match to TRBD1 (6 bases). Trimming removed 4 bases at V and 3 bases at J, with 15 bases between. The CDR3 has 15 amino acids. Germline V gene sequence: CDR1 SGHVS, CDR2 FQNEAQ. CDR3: CASSSSGTSYYGYTF. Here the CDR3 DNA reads TGTGCCAGCAGCTCATCCGGGACATCTTACTATGGCTACACCTTC.

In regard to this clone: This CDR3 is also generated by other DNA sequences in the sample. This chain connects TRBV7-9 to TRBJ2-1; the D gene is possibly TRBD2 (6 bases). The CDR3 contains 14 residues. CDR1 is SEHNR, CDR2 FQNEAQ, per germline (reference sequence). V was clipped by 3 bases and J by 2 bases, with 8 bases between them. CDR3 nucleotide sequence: TGTGCCAGCAGCTTGGGGGGTCCCTACAATGAGCAGTTCTTC. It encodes CASSLGGPYNEQFF.

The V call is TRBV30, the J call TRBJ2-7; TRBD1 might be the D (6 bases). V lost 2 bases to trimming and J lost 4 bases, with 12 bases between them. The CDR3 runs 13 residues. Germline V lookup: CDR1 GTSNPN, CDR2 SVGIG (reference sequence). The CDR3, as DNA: TGTGCCTGGAGTACAGGGCCGGGGTACGAGCAGTACTTC. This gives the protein CAWSTGPGYEQYF. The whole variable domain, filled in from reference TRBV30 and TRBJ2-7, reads SQTIHQWPATLVQPVGSPLSLECTVEGTSNPNLYWYRQAAGRGLQLLFYSVGIGQISSEVPQNLSASRPQDRQFILSSKKLLLSDSGFYLCAWSTGPGYEQYFGPGTRLTVT.

The CDR3 is CSGGTRGDTQYF. CDR3 DNA sequence: TGCAGCGGTGGCACCCGCGGGGATACGCAGTATTTT. The chain joins TRBV29-1 to TRBJ2-3, with D possibly TRBD2 on 5 matching bases. Looked up from germline, CDR1 is SQVTM and CDR2 is ANQGSEA. The V end lost 7 bases, the J end lost 6 bases, and 14 bases lay between the germline ends. The CDR3 covers 12 residues.

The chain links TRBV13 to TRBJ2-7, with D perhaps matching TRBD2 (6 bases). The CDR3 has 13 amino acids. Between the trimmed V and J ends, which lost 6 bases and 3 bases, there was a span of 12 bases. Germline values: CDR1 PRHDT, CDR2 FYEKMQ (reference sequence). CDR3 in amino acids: CASRSGLHYEQYF. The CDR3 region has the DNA TGTGCCAGCAGGTCGGGACTGCACTACGAGCAGTACTTC.

For the CDR3, the DNA is TGCGCCAGCAGCCAAGGTGAGGGGGCGGATCAGCCCCAGCATTTT. It is translated as CASSQGEGADQPQHF. The rearrangement uses TRBV4-3 and TRBJ1-5, with TRBD1 identical over 7 bases. Per the germline V gene, CDR1 is LGHNA and CDR2 is YSLEER. With 1 base clipped from V and 5 bases from J, the junction kept 5 bases outside the gene matches. CDR3 length: 15 residues.

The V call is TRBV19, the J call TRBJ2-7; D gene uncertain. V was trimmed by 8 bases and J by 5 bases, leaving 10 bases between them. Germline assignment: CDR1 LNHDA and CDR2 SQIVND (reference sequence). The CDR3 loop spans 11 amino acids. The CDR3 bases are TGTGCCAGTGGTGGGGTCCACGAGCAGTACTTC. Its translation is CASGGVHEQYF.